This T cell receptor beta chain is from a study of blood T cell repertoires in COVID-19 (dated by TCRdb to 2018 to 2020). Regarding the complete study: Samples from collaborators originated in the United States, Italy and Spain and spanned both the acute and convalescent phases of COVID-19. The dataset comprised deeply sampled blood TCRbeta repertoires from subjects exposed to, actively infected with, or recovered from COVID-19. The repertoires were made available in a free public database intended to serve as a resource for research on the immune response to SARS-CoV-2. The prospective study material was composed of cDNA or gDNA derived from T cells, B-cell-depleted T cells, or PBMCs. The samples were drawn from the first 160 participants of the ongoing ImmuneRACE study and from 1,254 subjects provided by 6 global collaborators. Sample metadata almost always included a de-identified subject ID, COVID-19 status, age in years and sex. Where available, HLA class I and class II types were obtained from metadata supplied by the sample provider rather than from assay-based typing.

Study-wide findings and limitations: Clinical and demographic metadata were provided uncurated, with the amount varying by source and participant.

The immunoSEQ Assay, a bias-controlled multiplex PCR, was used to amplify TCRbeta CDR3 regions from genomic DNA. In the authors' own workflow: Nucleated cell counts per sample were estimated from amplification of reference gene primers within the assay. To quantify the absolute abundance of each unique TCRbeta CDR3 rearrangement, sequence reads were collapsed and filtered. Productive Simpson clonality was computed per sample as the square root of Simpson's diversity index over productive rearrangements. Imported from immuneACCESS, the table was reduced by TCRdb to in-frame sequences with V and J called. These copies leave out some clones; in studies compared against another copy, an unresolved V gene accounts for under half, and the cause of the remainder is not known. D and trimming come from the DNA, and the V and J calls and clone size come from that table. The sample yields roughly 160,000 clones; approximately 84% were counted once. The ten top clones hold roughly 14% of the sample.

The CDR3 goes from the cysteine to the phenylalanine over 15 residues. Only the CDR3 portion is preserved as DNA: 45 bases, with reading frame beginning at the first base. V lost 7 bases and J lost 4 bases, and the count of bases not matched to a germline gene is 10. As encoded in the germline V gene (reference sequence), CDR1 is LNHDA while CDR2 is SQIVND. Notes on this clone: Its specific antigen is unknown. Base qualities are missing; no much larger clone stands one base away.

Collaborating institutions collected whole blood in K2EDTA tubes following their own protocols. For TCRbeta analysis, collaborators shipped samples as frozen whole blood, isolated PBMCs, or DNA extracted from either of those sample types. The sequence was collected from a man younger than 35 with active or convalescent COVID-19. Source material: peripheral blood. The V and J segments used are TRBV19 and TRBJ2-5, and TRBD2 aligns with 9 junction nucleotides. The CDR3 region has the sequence CASTSREGTRETQYF. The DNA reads TGTGCCAGTACCTCGCGGGAGGGCACGCGAGAGACCCAGTACTTC.